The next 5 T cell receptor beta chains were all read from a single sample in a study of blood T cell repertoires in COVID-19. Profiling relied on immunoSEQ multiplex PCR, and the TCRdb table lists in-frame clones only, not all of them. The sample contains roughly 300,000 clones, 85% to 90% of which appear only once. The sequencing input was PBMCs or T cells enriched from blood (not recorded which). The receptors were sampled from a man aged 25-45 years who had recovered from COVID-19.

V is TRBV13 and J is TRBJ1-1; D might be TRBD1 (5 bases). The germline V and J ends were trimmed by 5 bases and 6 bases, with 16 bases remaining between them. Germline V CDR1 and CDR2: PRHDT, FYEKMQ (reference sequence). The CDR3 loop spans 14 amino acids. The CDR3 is CASSASSGVSEAFF. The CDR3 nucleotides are TGTGCCAGCAGCGCGTCTTCGGGGGTGTCTGAAGCTTTCTTT.

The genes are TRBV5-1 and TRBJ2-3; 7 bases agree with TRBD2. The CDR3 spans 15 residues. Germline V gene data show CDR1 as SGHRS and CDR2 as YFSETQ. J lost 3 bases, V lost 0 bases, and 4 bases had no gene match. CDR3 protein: CASSLEGLTTDTQYF. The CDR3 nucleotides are TGCGCCAGCAGCTTGGAGGGACTAACGACAGATACGCAGTATTTT.

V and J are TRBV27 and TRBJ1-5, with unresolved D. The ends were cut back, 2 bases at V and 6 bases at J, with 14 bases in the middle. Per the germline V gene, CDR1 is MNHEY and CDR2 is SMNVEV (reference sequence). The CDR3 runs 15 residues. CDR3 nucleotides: TGTGCCAGCAGTTTAGCTGGCCCCCTTCGTCAGCCCCAGCATTTT. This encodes CASSLAGPLRQPQHF.

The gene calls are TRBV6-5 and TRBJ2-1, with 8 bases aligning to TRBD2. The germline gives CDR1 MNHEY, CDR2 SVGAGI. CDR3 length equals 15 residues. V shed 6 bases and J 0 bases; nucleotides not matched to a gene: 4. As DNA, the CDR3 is TGTGCCAGCAGGCCCGGGACTAGCTCCTACAATGAGCAGTTCTTC. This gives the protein CASRPGTSSYNEQFF.

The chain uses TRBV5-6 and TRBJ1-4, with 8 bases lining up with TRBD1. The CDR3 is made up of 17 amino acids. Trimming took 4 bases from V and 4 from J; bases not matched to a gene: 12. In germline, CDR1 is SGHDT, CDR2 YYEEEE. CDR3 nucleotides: TGTGCCAGCAGCCCACGACAGGGGATAGGATATAATGAAAAACTGTTTTTT. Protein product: CASSPRQGIGYNEKLFF. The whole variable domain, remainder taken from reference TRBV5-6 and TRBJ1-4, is DAGVTQSPTHLIKTRGQQVTLRCSPKSGHDTVSWYQQALGQGPQFIFQYYEEEERQRGNFPDRFSGHQFPNYSSELNVNALLLGDSALYLCASSPRQGIGYNEKLFFGSGTQLSVL.